This T cell receptor (beta chain) is drawn from a study of T cells after yellow fever vaccination. Study-wide context: Fractions of low cell number were prepared using SMART-Seq v4 Ultra Low Input.

Germline CDR1 reads MGHDK; CDR2 reads SYGVNS. CDR3 length: 15 amino acids. The trim removed 3 bases at V and 2 bases at J, leaving 4 bases unmatched. TCRdb re-called the 5' RACE reads with MiXCR, one entry per CDR3 protein. The data show roughly 26,000 distinct CDR3 sequences, 4.5% to 6% seen once. In this sample, this clonotype turned up many times. The clonotype comes from a man aged 30 to 39 who received the YFV17D yellow fever vaccine. V is TRBV25-1 and J is TRBJ2-7, with TRBD1 matching over 10 bases. Sequencing used PBMCs, either bulk or a sorted T-cell subset (CD4+, CD8+, memory, or dextramer-sorted; not recorded which), obtained 15 days after the yellow fever booster vaccination. The CDR3 coding sequence is TGTGCCAGCAGTGACACCGGGACAGGGGCCTACGAGCAGTACTTC. It is translated as CASSDTGTGAYEQYF.